The present T cell receptor (beta chain) was sequenced within a study of T cell changes during pregnancy in multiple sclerosis. This CDR3 contains 18 residues. V was cut by 11 bases and J by 5 bases, with 31 bases left in between. The germline V gene encodes CDR1 PRHDT and CDR2 FYEKMQ (reference sequence). Assay: immunoSEQ multiplex PCR; the TCRdb copy retains only in-frame clones and omits some. The sample consists of approximately 44,000 clones, 91% of them appearing once. The sequences come from CD4+ T cells from peripheral blood mononuclear cells, collected in the second trimester of pregnancy. The sequence derives from a female donor in good health, enrolled as a control in a pregnancy study. V gene TRBV13 combines with J gene TRBJ2-1, with a possible D match to TRBD2 (7 bases). The CDR3, as DNA: TGTGCCGGCTACCTACCCCCCGGGGGGCCGGGTATTAACAATGAGCAGTTCTTC. It yields the protein CAGYLPPGGPGINNEQFF.